The sequence of this TCR beta chain was determined in a study of T cells in Graves' hyperthyroidism and ophthalmopathy. Study information: Peripheral blood was drawn at first diagnosis, prior to all treatment.

The study left out patients who had uncontrolled infection, other autoimmune disease, pregnancy or lactation. V lost 6 bases to trimming and J lost 5 bases, with 19 bases between them. The CDR3 contains 15 residues. Germline CDR1 SGHTA, CDR2 FQGNSA. From RNA transcripts, TCR beta CDR3 regions were amplified. Using the HTBI primer set, a first-round RT-PCR was run on the TCR CDR3. MiXCR was run by TCRdb on the multiplex PCR reads, yielding one entry per CDR3 protein. The data show fewer than 350,000 distinct CDR3 sequences, roughly 18% seen once. Sample: blood. This chain links TRBV7-2 with TRBJ2-5; TRBD2 is a possible D gene (6 bases). The origin of this receptor is a woman between 50 and 59 years old with Graves' hyperthyroidism. The CDR3: CASRWSSGYTETQYF. CDR3 nucleotides: TGTGCCAGCAGATGGTCCAGCGGGTATACGGAGACCCAGTACTTC.